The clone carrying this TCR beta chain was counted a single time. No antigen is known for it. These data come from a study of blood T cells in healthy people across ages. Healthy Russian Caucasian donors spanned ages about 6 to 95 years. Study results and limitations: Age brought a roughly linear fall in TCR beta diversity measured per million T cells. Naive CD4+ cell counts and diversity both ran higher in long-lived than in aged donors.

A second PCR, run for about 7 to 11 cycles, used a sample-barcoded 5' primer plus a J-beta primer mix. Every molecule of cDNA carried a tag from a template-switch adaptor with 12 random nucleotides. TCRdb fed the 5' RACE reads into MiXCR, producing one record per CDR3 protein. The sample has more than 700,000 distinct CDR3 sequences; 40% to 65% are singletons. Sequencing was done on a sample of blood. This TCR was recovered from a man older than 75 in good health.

The CDR3 DNA follows: TGTGCCAGCAGCGTAGAAGTGGCGGTCCCGGGCGGCACTGGCTACACCTTC. Amino acid sequence: CASSVEVAVPGGTGYTF. The V call is TRBV9, the J call TRBJ1-2; D is unresolved. CDR3 size: 17 residues. In germline, CDR1 is SGDLS, CDR2 YYNGEE. V was cut by 0 bases and J by 7 bases, with 22 bases left in between. The whole variable domain, remainder taken from reference TRBV9 and TRBJ1-2, is DSGVTQTPKHLITATGQRVTLRCSPRSGDLSVYWYQQSLDQGLQFLIQYYNGEERAKGNILERFSAQQFPDLHSELNLSSLELGDSALYFCASSVEVAVPGGTGYTFGSGTRLTVV.